The rows below give T cell receptor beta chains drawn from one sample of a study of blood T cell repertoires in COVID-19. Assay: immunoSEQ multiplex PCR; the TCRdb copy retains only in-frame clones and omits some. The data hold about 140,000 clones, with 84% observed a single time. Sequenced: peripheral blood. These TCRs come from a man aged 25 to 40 with COVID-19, enrolled during active disease. Each CDR3 is given with its conserved first and last residue. The D gene is left open where the match is weak. The size of a clone is reported for some rows only, either as once, few or many, or as a class for expanded clones.

abundance	d_gene	v_gene	j_gene	CDR3aa	CDR3nt
.	.	TRBV27	TRBJ1-2	CASSLTRRSYGYTF	TGTGCCAGCAGTCTCACACGAAGGAGCTATGGCTACACCTTC
.	.	TRBV28	TRBJ1-1	CASSFEGVGAFF	TGTGCCAGCAGTTTTGAGGGGGTTGGAGCTTTCTTT
once	.	TRBV28	TRBJ2-7	CASSSASSSSYEQYF	TGTGCCAGCAGTTCTGCATCCTCGAGCTCCTACGAGCAGTACTTC
.	.	TRBV28	TRBJ1-2	CASSLEAHGYTF	TGTGCCAGCAGTTTAGAAGCGCATGGCTACACCTTC
few	.	TRBV7-2	TRBJ2-1	CASSWQTSSSYNEQFF	TGTGCCAGCAGCTGGCAGACTAGTAGCTCCTACAATGAGCAGTTCTTC
.	.	TRBV15	TRBJ2-2	CATSRGQGGNTGELFF	TGTGCCACCAGCAGAGGGCAAGGCGGGAACACCGGGGAGCTGTTTTTT
.	TRBD2	TRBV18	TRBJ2-5	CASSPSSGREETQYF	TGTGCCAGCTCACCGTCGAGCGGGAGGGAAGAGACCCAGTACTTC
.	.	TRBV7-7	TRBJ2-2	CASSPRTGSTGELFF	TGTGCTAGCAGCCCCCGTACGGGGTCCACCGGGGAGCTGTTTTTT
.	TRBD2	TRBV9	TRBJ2-7	CASSPSGSGSYEQYF	TGTGCCAGCAGTCCGAGCGGGAGTGGCAGTTACGAGCAGTACTTC
.	.	TRBV6-2/TRBV6-3	TRBJ1-5	CASTPRRSNQPQHF	TGTGCCAGCACCCCACGGAGAAGCAATCAGCCCCAGCATTTT
.	TRBD2	TRBV3-1/TRBV3-2	TRBJ2-3	CASSPGTSGRADTQYF	TGTGCCAGCAGCCCAGGGACTAGCGGGAGGGCGGATACGCAGTATTTT
few	.	TRBV9	TRBJ2-7	CASSVEQFPRGGYEQYF	TGTGCCAGCAGCGTAGAACAGTTTCCCCGAGGGGGCTACGAGCAGTACTTC
.	TRBD2	TRBV6-2/TRBV6-3	TRBJ2-3	CASSQGLAVDTQYF	TGTGCCAGCAGCCAGGGACTAGCAGTGGATACGCAGTATTTT
.	.	TRBV5-8	TRBJ1-3	CASSSRGTGNTIYF	TGTGCCAGCAGTTCCCGGGGGACTGGAAACACCATATATTTT
.	TRBD1	TRBV4-1	TRBJ1-2	CASSPPGQANYGYTF	TGCGCCAGCAGCCCACCGGGACAGGCTAACTATGGCTACACCTTC
.	.	TRBV28	TRBJ1-1	CASSGAGEPAEAFF	TGTGCCAGCAGTGGAGCTGGGGAGCCCGCTGAAGCTTTCTTT
.	.	TRBV30	TRBJ1-1	CAWSRVGGRGTEAFF	TGTGCCTGGTCCCGAGTCGGGGGGCGGGGTACTGAAGCTTTCTTT
.	TRBD1	TRBV9	TRBJ1-3	CASSDRDRGFSGNTIYF	TGTGCCAGCAGCGATCGGGACAGGGGGTTCTCTGGAAACACCATATATTTT
once	.	TRBV7-9	TRBJ1-1	CASSSAAVNTEAFF	TGTGCCAGCAGCTCCGCGGCAGTGAACACTGAAGCTTTCTTT
.	.	TRBV7-9	TRBJ1-3	CASRRESGNTIYF	TGTGCCAGCAGACGGGAGTCAGGAAACACCATATATTTT
.	.	TRBV28	TRBJ1-3	CASRNGGGGNTIYF	TGTGCCAGCAGAAACGGGGGGGGTGGAAACACCATATATTTT
.	.	TRBV6-2/TRBV6-3	TRBJ1-1	CASSYLRNKNTEAFF	TGTGCCAGCAGTTACCTCCGAAACAAAAACACTGAAGCTTTCTTT
.	.	TRBV10-3	TRBJ2-3	CAISPSGPPADTQYF	TGTGCCATCAGTCCCAGCGGGCCGCCCGCAGATACGCAGTATTTT
many	.	TRBV19	TRBJ2-2	CASRIRGRTGELFF	TGTGCCAGTCGGATAAGGGGCCGGACCGGGGAGCTGTTTTTT
.	.	TRBV6-5	TRBJ2-7	CASSSLYEQYF	TGTGCCAGCAGTTCCCTATACGAGCAGTACTTC
.	TRBD2	TRBV27	TRBJ2-7	CASSFSGADYEQYF	TGTGCCAGCAGTTTCAGCGGGGCAGACTACGAGCAGTACTTC
.	.	TRBV6-6	TRBJ2-7	CASNLGESYEQYF	TGTGCCAGCAACCTCGGTGAATCCTACGAGCAGTACTTC
.	.	TRBV19	TRBJ2-7	CASSNDRLGEQYF	TGTGCCAGTAGTAACGACAGGCTCGGCGAGCAGTACTTC
.	TRBD2	TRBV5-6	TRBJ2-5	CASSLWLWRTSGSRETQYF	TGTGCCAGCAGCTTGTGGTTGTGGAGGACTAGCGGGAGTAGAGAGACCCAGTACTTC
.	.	TRBV13	TRBJ2-2	CASSLGRATGELFF	TGTGCCAGCAGCCTCGGCAGGGCAACCGGGGAGCTGTTTTTT
.	.	TRBV4-3	TRBJ2-1	CASSQDTGTRYNEQFF	TGCGCCAGCAGCCAGGACACGGGGACAAGGTACAATGAGCAGTTCTTC
.	.	TRBV4-1	TRBJ2-3	CASSQETQGTDTQYF	TGCGCCAGCAGCCAAGAAACGCAGGGCACAGATACGCAGTATTTT
.	.	TRBV10-3	TRBJ1-2	CAISDTVSGYTF	TGTGCCATCAGTGACACAGTAAGTGGCTACACCTTC
.	.	TRBV14	TRBJ1-1	CASSQVKNTEAFF	TGTGCCAGCAGCCAAGTCAAGAACACTGAAGCTTTCTTT
.	TRBD1	TRBV27	TRBJ1-2	CASSWIRTGGYTF	TGTGCCAGCAGTTGGATCAGGACAGGTGGCTACACCTTC